The rows below give T cell receptor beta chains drawn from one sample of a study of T cell repertoires in cytomegalovirus infection. TCRdb ran MiXCR on the reads and lists one entry per CDR3 protein. Seen here are over 150,000 distinct CDR3 sequences, roughly 19% observed once, and the top ten hold roughly 2.9%. Sequencing was performed on PBMCs. All receptors come from a human donor in good health (CMV status not recorded). Some clones in this sample may be carry-over from other donors' samples. Each CDR3 is given with its conserved first and last residue. D genes are given only for firm matches. Clone size is shown for a subset of rows, as once, few, many or a class of expanded clone.

V gene	J gene	clone size	D gene	CDR3 protein	CDR3 DNA
TRBV19	TRBJ2-1	few	NA	CASSPAGGGGNEQFF	TGTGCCAGTAGTCCAGCGGGCGGAGGGGGCAATGAGCAGTTCTTC
TRBV7-8	TRBJ1-1	many	TRBD1	CASSRLTGYNAEAFF	TGTGCCAGCAGCCGCCTGACAGGGTATAACGCTGAAGCTTTCTTT
TRBV7-8	TRBJ2-2	many	TRBD2	CASSWTRNTGELFF	TGTGCCAGCAGCTGGACTAGGAACACCGGGGAGCTGTTTTTT
TRBV28	TRBJ2-2	few	NA	CASSGGYTGELFF	TGTGCCAGCAGTGGAGGGTACACCGGGGAGCTGTTTTTT
TRBV28	TRBJ2-7	NA	NA	CASSPSGRDSYEQYF	TGTGCCAGCAGTCCGTCGGGACGGGACTCCTACGAGCAGTACTTC
TRBV7-2	TRBJ2-7	NA	TRBD2	CASSLGWTSSRYEQYF	TGTGCCAGCAGCTTAGGGTGGACTAGTTCTCGCTACGAGCAGTACTTC
TRBV5-6	TRBJ2-6	many	NA	CASSFGTGANVLTF	TGTGCCAGCAGCTTTGGGACTGGGGCCAACGTCCTGACTTTC
TRBV12-3/TRBV12-4	TRBJ1-2	few	NA	CASDTGTDYGYTF	TGTGCCAGCGATACAGGGACCGACTATGGCTACACCTTC
TRBV11-1	TRBJ2-1	few	NA	CASSQSPPQVPWGNEQFF	TGTGCCAGCAGCCAGTCCCCGCCGCAGGTCCCCTGGGGGAATGAGCAGTTCTTC
TRBV7-8	TRBJ2-1	many	TRBD1	CASRLTPGGVGFF	TGTGCCAGCAGGCTTACCCCAGGGGGCGTCGGGTTCTTC
TRBV12-3/TRBV12-4	TRBJ2-7	NA	TRBD1	CASTGQGALYEQYF	TGTGCCAGCACTGGACAGGGGGCTTTGTACGAGCAGTACTTC
TRBV19	TRBJ2-2	few	NA	CASDSTANTGELFF	TGTGCCAGCGACTCGACGGCTAACACCGGGGAGCTGTTTTTT
TRBV28	TRBJ1-2	NA	NA	CASTLGGSGWHYGYTF	TGTGCCAGCACCCTAGGTGGGTCTGGCTGGCACTATGGCTACACCTTC
TRBV29-1	TRBJ1-1	few	NA	CSVEDLPLNTEAFF	TGCAGCGTTGAAGATCTTCCTCTGAACACTGAAGCTTTCTTT
TRBV5-1	TRBJ2-1	NA	TRBD1	CASRFRWDRGPNEQFF	TGCGCCAGCAGGTTCCGATGGGACAGGGGCCCCAATGAGCAGTTCTTC
TRBV11-2	TRBJ2-1	NA	NA	CASSLARPREDNEQFF	TGTGCCAGCAGCTTAGCCCGCCCCAGGGAGGACAATGAGCAGTTCTTC
TRBV29-1	TRBJ2-2	NA	NA	CSVEGLRGANTGELFF	TGCAGCGTTGAAGGGCTCAGGGGCGCCAACACCGGGGAGCTGTTTTTT
TRBV7-2	TRBJ2-3	NA	TRBD2	CASAASGKGTDTQYF	TGTGCCAGTGCGGCTAGCGGGAAGGGGACAGATACGCAGTATTTT
TRBV18	TRBJ2-7	NA	TRBD1	CASSPRTGGEYEQYF	TGTGCCAGCTCACCCCGGACAGGGGGCGAGTACGAGCAGTACTTC
TRBV7-2	TRBJ2-7	NA	TRBD2	CASSLTTSGRGGSDEQYF	TGTGCCAGCAGCTTGACGACTAGCGGGAGGGGCGGGAGCGACGAGCAGTACTTC
TRBV7-3	TRBJ1-2	many	TRBD1	CASRYRQGGGYGYTF	TGTGCCAGCAGGTATCGACAGGGAGGAGGCTATGGCTACACCTTC
TRBV9	TRBJ1-1	NA	NA	CASSEGGSTEAFF	TGTGCCAGCAGCGAGGGGGGTAGCACTGAAGCTTTCTTT
TRBV7-2	TRBJ2-3	few	NA	CASSWAGPDTQYF	TGTGCCAGCAGCTGGGCAGGCCCAGATACGCAGTATTTT
TRBV6-4	TRBJ2-3	few	TRBD2	CASSDQAGGFDTQYF	TGTGCCAGCAGTGACCAAGCGGGGGGTTTTGATACGCAGTATTTT
TRBV23-1	TRBJ2-6	few	TRBD2	CASSQSPRLAGAGANVLTF	TGCGCCAGCAGTCAATCCCCGAGACTAGCGGGAGCTGGGGCCAACGTCCTGACTTTC
TRBV15	TRBJ1-5	NA	NA	CATSRAYSENQPQHF	TGTGCCACCAGCAGAGCGTATTCGGAAAATCAGCCCCAGCATTTT
TRBV7-2	TRBJ2-3	many	NA	CASRGLGTDTQYF	TGTGCCAGCAGGGGTCTAGGGACAGATACGCAGTATTTT
TRBV2	TRBJ1-2	few	NA	CASSEEGNYGYTF	TGTGCCAGCAGTGAAGAGGGTAACTATGGCTACACCTTC
TRBV7-8	TRBJ2-3	many	TRBD2	CASSSVAGPFTDTQYF	TGTGCCAGCAGCTCAGTAGCGGGACCGTTCACAGATACGCAGTATTTT
TRBV29-1	TRBJ1-4	few	NA	CSVVRQPNEKLFF	TGCAGCGTTGTCCGACAGCCTAATGAAAAACTGTTTTTT
TRBV11-1	TRBJ2-1	NA	TRBD2	CASSRTSGPDNEQFF	TGTGCCAGCAGCCGGACTAGCGGACCTGACAATGAGCAGTTCTTC
TRBV7-2	TRBJ2-5	many	TRBD2	CASSLVGLGGTQYF	TGTGCCAGCAGCTTAGTGGGACTAGGAGGGACCCAGTACTTC
TRBV29-1	TRBJ1-5	NA	TRBD1	CSVWDRNQPQHF	TGCAGCGTCTGGGACAGGAATCAGCCCCAGCATTTT
TRBV29-1	TRBJ2-2	few	TRBD2	CSVLLALGELFF	TGCAGCGTCCTACTAGCGCTCGGGGAGCTGTTTTTT
TRBV19	TRBJ2-2	many	NA	CASSITSNTGELFF	TGTGCCAGTAGTATAACGTCGAACACCGGGGAGCTGTTTTTT
TRBV11-3	TRBJ2-5	NA	NA	CASEVVGWKTQYF	TGTGCCAGCGAAGTGGTTGGGTGGAAGACCCAGTACTTC
TRBV20-1	TRBJ2-2	NA	NA	CSADSANTGELFF	TGCAGTGCTGACAGCGCGAACACCGGGGAGCTGTTTTTT
TRBV5-4	TRBJ1-2	NA	NA	CASSLNGESTF	TGTGCCAGCAGCTTGAACGGGGAAAGTACCTTC
TRBV19	TRBJ1-1	once	NA	CASSLGVVNTEAFF	TGTGCCAGTAGTTTGGGTGTGGTGAACACTGAAGCTTTCTTT
TRBV10-3	TRBJ2-3	many	TRBD2	CAIRTSSGGTRNTQYF	TGTGCCATCAGGACGTCTAGCGGGGGGACTAGGAATACGCAGTATTTT
TRBV14	TRBJ2-1	NA	NA	CASSQGSVQFF	TGTGCCAGCAGCCAGGGATCCGTGCAGTTCTTC
TRBV11-1	TRBJ2-1	many	NA	CASSLGDNNEQFF	TGTGCCAGCAGCTTGGGGGACAACAATGAGCAGTTCTTC
TRBV7-6	TRBJ2-3	few	NA	CASSFLTDRTDTQYF	TGTGCCAGCAGCTTCCTGACCGACCGCACAGATACGCAGTATTTT
TRBV19	TRBJ2-7	few	NA	CASSIGSGGVPYEQYF	TGTGCCAGTAGTATCGGGTCCGGAGGCGTACCCTACGAGCAGTACTTC
TRBV7-6	TRBJ1-1	few	NA	CASSLNLGTEAFF	TGTGCCAGCAGCTTAAACCTGGGGACTGAAGCTTTCTTT
TRBV5-6	TRBJ2-7	few	TRBD2	CASSKYSSGSSYEQYF	TGTGCCAGCAGCAAATATTCTAGCGGGAGCTCCTACGAGCAGTACTTC
TRBV7-9	TRBJ2-3	NA	TRBD1	CASSPPTGNTDTQYF	TGTGCCAGCAGCCCCCCGACAGGGAATACAGATACGCAGTATTTT
TRBV2	TRBJ2-3	NA	NA	CASSDVRGYTDTQYF	TGTGCCAGCAGCGACGTACGGGGGTACACAGATACGCAGTATTTT
TRBV7-2	TRBJ1-3	many	NA	CASSLAWQVGNTIYF	TGTGCCAGCAGCTTAGCGTGGCAGGTTGGAAACACCATATATTTT
TRBV12-3/TRBV12-4	TRBJ2-2	many	TRBD1	CASSYRQGGTGELFF	TGTGCCAGCAGTTACCGACAGGGGGGCACCGGGGAGCTGTTTTTT